This TCR beta chain was profiled in a study of T cells of healthy individuals. Unmatched junction bases numbered 6, after V lost 2 bases and J lost 2 bases. Germline lookup yields CDR1 DFQATT and CDR2 SNEGSKA (reference sequence). CDR3 length equals 15 residues. A single record per CDR3 protein comes from TCRdb applying MiXCR to the 5' RACE reads. The sample yields over 95,000 distinct CDR3 sequences, approximately 15% seen once. The sequence came from a human donor in good health. V and J are TRBV20-1 and TRBJ2-1; 7 nucleotides agree with TRBD1. CDR3 protein: CSARLQGWPYNEQFF. CDR3 bases: TGCAGTGCTAGACTACAGGGGTGGCCCTACAATGAGCAGTTCTTC.